The 16 T cell receptor beta chains given below trace back to one sample, sequenced in a study of CD8+ T cells in alopecia areata (dated by TCRdb to the late 2010s). This specimen's time point label, per the study, means: baseline before oral tofacitinib. Receptor libraries were prepared by the immunoSEQ multiplex PCR assay. RNA was extracted from all samples and reverse transcribed into cDNA as template for TCR sequencing. Held by TCRdb, this immuneACCESS table contains in-frame sequences only and omits some clones. Under half of the omission traces to an unresolved V gene where checked; the cause of the rest is unknown. Present in this sample are some 170,000 clones, roughly 66% of which were seen just once. Jointly, the top ten make up about an eighth of the sample. Sequencing used CD8+ T cells sorted from blood, obtained at week 0. These receptors all stem from a human donor with alopecia areata.

This clone was counted only a few times. The rearrangement links TRBV7-8 to TRBJ2-7; 7 bases fit TRBD2. The germline gives CDR1 SGHVS, CDR2 FQNEAQ. J lost 3 bases, V lost 1 base, and 15 bases had no gene match. The CDR3 length is 18 residues. CDR3 DNA sequence: TGTGCCAGCAGCTTAGGCGGGACTAACCCTCTAAACCTCTACGAGCAGTACTTC. It codes for CASSLGGTNPLNLYEQYF.

This chain uses TRBV7-8 with TRBJ1-1, with no clear D. V was cut by 7 bases and J by 3 bases, with 12 bases left in between. Per the germline V gene, CDR1 is SGHVS and CDR2 is FQNEAQ. The length of the CDR3 is 13 residues. CDR3 DNA: TGTGCCAGCAAAGCGGTTCGGGACACTGAAGCTTTCTTT. Translating gives CASKAVRDTEAFF.

The gene calls are TRBV7-2 and TRBJ2-7; the D is unclear. From germline, CDR1 is SGHTA and CDR2 FQGNSA. The germline V and J ends were trimmed by 3 bases and 3 bases, with 6 bases remaining between them. The CDR3 is 12 amino acids. CDR3 amino acids: CASSFTSYEQYF. The CDR3, as DNA: TGTGCCAGCAGCTTTACCAGCTACGAGCAGTACTTC.

A few counts support this clone. The chain recombines TRBV7-9 with TRBJ2-7; the match to TRBD1 covers 8 bases. Germline CDR1 and CDR2: SEHNR and FQNEAQ (reference sequence). The CDR3 spans 14 residues. With 5 bases clipped from V and 5 bases from J, the junction kept 8 bases outside the gene matches. The CDR3 sequence: CASSPRTGLHEQYF. DNA for the CDR3: TGTGCCAGCAGCCCTAGGACAGGGCTTCACGAGCAGTACTTC.

This chain uses TRBV2 with TRBJ2-7, with D possibly matching TRBD1 (8 bases). Germline V CDR1 and CDR2: SNHLY, FYNNEI. The CDR3 covers 15 residues. The ends were cut back, 10 bases at V and 0 bases at J, with 19 bases in the middle. As DNA, the CDR3 is TGTGCCAACAAGAAACAGGGGGGGAACTCCTACGAGCAGTACTTC. The encoded protein is CANKKQGGNSYEQYF.

The chain employs TRBV30 and TRBJ2-7; a weak D match, TRBD1 (5 bases). This CDR3 is 14 amino acids long. Between the trimmed V and J ends, which lost 3 bases and 0 bases, there was a span of 12 bases. Germline CDR1 GTSNPN, CDR2 SVGIG (reference sequence). CDR3 coding DNA: TGTGCCTGGAGAGCGACAGTTTCCTCCTACGAGCAGTACTTC. It encodes CAWRATVSSYEQYF.

The V and J genes are TRBV4-1 and TRBJ2-3; TRBD1 aligns across 7 bases. Germline loops: CDR1 MGHRA, CDR2 YSYEKL. V lost 4 bases, J lost 3 bases, and 7 bases stayed unmatched. The CDR3 has 15 amino acids. The CDR3 here is CASSPHRGRTDTQYF. DNA of the CDR3: TGCGCCAGCAGCCCGCACAGGGGAAGGACAGATACGCAGTATTTT.

The chain has TRBV29-1 and TRBJ1-2; perhaps TRBD1 as D (5 bases). The CDR3 consists of 14 residues. Trimming pared 6 bases from V and 3 bases from J, leaving 17 bases between. CDR1 and CDR2 from the germline V gene are SQVTM and ANQGSEA. CDR3 sequence reads: CSVSPPGTYYGYTF. CDR3 nucleotides: TGCAGCGTCTCTCCCCCCGGGACTTACTATGGCTACACCTTC.

This clone was seen more than once but under ten times. The chain uses TRBV5-6 and TRBJ2-3; TRBD1 might be the D (6 bases). CDR1 is SGHDT and CDR2 is YYEEEE in the germline V gene. The CDR3 consists of 15 residues. Trimming took off 3 bases at V and 2 bases at J, with 13 bases between the two ends. CDR3 nucleotides: TGTGCCAGCAGCTGGGCACAGGGAGTCACAGATACGCAGTATTTT. Translation gives CASSWAQGVTDTQYF.

The CDR3 DNA reads as TGTGCCATCAACTCCGGGACAGGGGTAGACGAGCAGTACTTC. Translated: CAINSGTGVDEQYF. The chain carries TRBV10-3 and TRBJ2-7; 10 bases map to TRBD1. CDR1 is ENHRY, CDR2 SYGVKD, per germline. The CDR3 runs to 14 residues. Unmatched junction bases numbered 8, after V lost 7 bases and J lost 5 bases.

This chain links TRBV2 with TRBJ2-3; TRBD2 matches 8 bases. The CDR3 spans 15 residues. V dropped 5 bases and J dropped 5; count of bases not matched to a gene: 9. Germline loops: CDR1 SNHLY, CDR2 FYNNEI. The CDR3, as DNA: TGTGCCAGCAGTCGCGGGGCGGGACTAGAAGATACGCAGTATTTT. Translated: CASSRGAGLEDTQYF.

The V call is TRBV13, the J call TRBJ2-5; no reliable D call. With 1 base removed from V and 4 bases from J, the gap between germline ends came to 7 bases. The CDR3 is made up of 13 amino acids. Germline V gives CDR1 PRHDT, CDR2 FYEKMQ (reference sequence). The CDR3 here is CASSLARRETQYF. The CDR3 DNA reads as TGTGCCAGCAGCTTAGCCAGGCGAGAGACCCAGTACTTC.

This sequence joins TRBV6-6 and TRBJ2-3, with TRBD2 matching 8 bases. Germline CDR1 is MNHNY and CDR2 is SVGAGI (reference sequence). With V trimmed by 6 bases and J by 2 bases, 4 bases remained unmatched. The CDR3 consists of 14 residues. CDR3 sequence: CASSPRGDTDTQYF. The CDR3 coding sequence is TGTGCCAGCAGCCCGCGGGGGGACACAGATACGCAGTATTTT.

V gene TRBV29-1 combines with J gene TRBJ1-1; D may be TRBD1 (6 bases). V shed 5 bases and J shed 1 base, with 11 bases lying between them. The length of the CDR3 is 13 residues. Germline V gives CDR1 SQVTM, CDR2 ANQGSEA. CDR3 residues: CSVREGGNTEAFF. CDR3 coding DNA: TGCAGCGTTCGAGAAGGGGGGAACACTGAAGCTTTCTTT.

This chain uses TRBV5-1 with TRBJ1-1; D uncertain. V dropped 0 bases and J dropped 4 bases, with 7 bases sitting between them. The CDR3 consists of 13 residues. The V gene's germline CDR1 is SGHRS and CDR2 YFSETQ. CDR3 nucleotide sequence: TGCGCCAGCAGCTTGGCGGTGGCCACTGAAGCTTTCTTT. It is translated as CASSLAVATEAFF.

V is TRBV28 and J is TRBJ2-3; D gene uncertain. Per the germline V gene, CDR1 is MDHEN and CDR2 is SYDVKM. Trimming removed 7 bases from V and 7 bases from J, with 3 bases in between. The CDR3 is made up of 9 amino acids. The CDR3 coding sequence is TGTGCCAGCACTAATACGCAGTATTTT. Translating gives CASTNTQYF.